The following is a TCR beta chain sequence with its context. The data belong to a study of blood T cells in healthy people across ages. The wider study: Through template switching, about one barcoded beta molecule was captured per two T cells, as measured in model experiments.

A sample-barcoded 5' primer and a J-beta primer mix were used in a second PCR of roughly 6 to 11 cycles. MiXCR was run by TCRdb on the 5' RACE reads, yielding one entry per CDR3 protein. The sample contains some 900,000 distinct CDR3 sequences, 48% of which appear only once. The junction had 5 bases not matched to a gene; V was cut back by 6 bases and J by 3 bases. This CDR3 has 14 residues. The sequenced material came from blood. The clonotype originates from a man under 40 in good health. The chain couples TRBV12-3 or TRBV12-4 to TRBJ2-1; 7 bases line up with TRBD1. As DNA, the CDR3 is TGTGCCAGCAGATCAGGGGGTGTCTACAATGAGCAGTTCTTC. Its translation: CASRSGGVYNEQFF.